This is a list of T cell receptor beta chains from one sample in a study of T cells in Graves' hyperthyroidism and ophthalmopathy. TCRdb independently ran MiXCR on the multiplex PCR reads; one entry per CDR3 protein. The table has about half a million distinct CDR3 sequences, roughly 20% seen once. Input material: blood. The receptor set was obtained from a man between 18 and 29 years old with Graves' hyperthyroidism. Each CDR3 is given with its conserved first and last residue. The D gene is left open where the match is weak. The listing skips clone size in some rows; elsewhere it reads once, few, many or a size class.

size,J,V,D,CDR3,DNA
many,TRBJ1-1,TRBV19,TRBD1,CASTGQGSEAFF,TGTGCCAGTACCGGACAGGGGTCCGAAGCTTTCTTT
once,TRBJ1-6,TRBV20-1,.,CSARRDPDSPLHF,TGCAGTGCTAGAAGGGACCCTGATTCACCCCTCCACTTT
many,TRBJ2-5,TRBV6-1,.,CASSEARVGQETQYF,TGTGCCAGCAGTGAAGCAAGGGTCGGTCAAGAGACCCAGTACTTC
many,TRBJ2-6,TRBV7-2,.,CASSSRKPRSGANVLTF,TGTGCCAGCAGCTCGCGTAAGCCCCGCTCTGGGGCCAACGTCCTGACTTTC
many,TRBJ2-2,TRBV4-1,.,CASSQGQGTGELFF,TGCGCCAGCAGCCAGGGGCAGGGCACCGGGGAGCTGTTTTTT
many,TRBJ2-4,TRBV6-5,TRBD1,CASSFSGTVNIQYF,TGTGCCAGCAGTTTCTCCGGGACAGTAAACATTCAGTACTTC
many,TRBJ1-5,TRBV12-3/TRBV12-4,.,CASSLEGRGASNQPQHF,TGTGCCAGCAGTTTAGAAGGGCGGGGGGCGAGCAATCAGCCCCAGCATTTT
many,TRBJ1-5,TRBV2,.,CASSEGGPIRPQHF,TGTGCCAGCAGTGAAGGAGGGCCCATAAGGCCCCAGCATTTT
many,TRBJ2-7,TRBV2,TRBD2,CASVGLAYEQYF,TGTGCCAGCGTTGGACTAGCCTACGAGCAGTACTTC
many,TRBJ2-7,TRBV20-1,.,CSARGDSGTGSYEQYF,TGCAGTGCTAGGGGGGACTCCGGGACCGGGAGCTACGAGCAGTACTTC
many,TRBJ1-2,TRBV12-3/TRBV12-4,.,CASTLEQAGLGYTF,TGTGCCAGCACCCTGGAGCAGGCAGGGCTTGGCTACACCTTC
.,TRBJ1-1,TRBV29-1,.,CSVGMGLNTESFF,TGCAGCGTTGGAATGGGTTTGAACACTGAATCTTTCTTT
many,TRBJ2-6,TRBV28,.,CASSLGGKDGANVLTF,TGTGCCAGCAGTTTAGGCGGGAAAGATGGGGCCAACGTCCTGACTTTC
many,TRBJ1-5,TRBV6-1,TRBD1,CATSGGAGNQPQHF,TGTGCCACTTCAGGGGGCGCTGGAAATCAGCCCCAGCATTTT
many,TRBJ1-1,TRBV19,.,CASTIPLGGNTEAFF,TGTGCCAGTACTATACCCCTCGGGGGGAACACTGAAGCTTTCTTT
many,TRBJ1-1,TRBV12-3/TRBV12-4,TRBD1,CASSPSGGPSNTEAFF,TGTGCCAGCAGTCCCTCAGGGGGCCCTTCGAACACTGAAGCTTTCTTT
.,TRBJ1-2,TRBV27,.,CASSLRRASNYGYTF,TGTGCCAGCAGTTTACGCAGGGCCTCTAACTATGGCTACACCTTC
many,TRBJ2-7,TRBV6-2/TRBV6-3,.,CASSVRTGPPYF,TGTGCCAGCAGCGTCCGCACGGGACCACCTTACTTC
many,TRBJ1-2,TRBV9,TRBD1,CASSVATGGDGYYGYTF,TGTGCCAGCAGCGTAGCTACAGGGGGAGACGGCTACTATGGCTACACCTTC
few,TRBJ2-7,TRBV12-3/TRBV12-4,TRBD2,CASSGASGSYEQYF,TGTGCCAGCAGTGGAGCTAGCGGGAGCTACGAGCAGTACTTC
many,TRBJ2-5,TRBV18,.,CASSPLGARGETQYF,TGTGCCAGCTCGCCCCTCGGGGCCAGAGGAGAGACCCAGTACTTC
.,TRBJ1-1,TRBV12-3/TRBV12-4,.,CASQGQGINLAEAFF,TGTGCCAGCCAGGGGCAGGGTATAAATTTGGCTGAAGCTTTCTTT
many,TRBJ1-1,TRBV15,.,CATSRDKGVETEAFF,TGTGCCACCAGCAGAGATAAGGGGGTAGAAACTGAAGCTTTCTTT
.,TRBJ2-7,TRBV6-5,.,CASSYPASGDYEQYF,TGTGCCAGCAGTTACCCGGCGAGCGGAGATTACGAGCAGTACTTC
many,TRBJ1-1,TRBV20-1,TRBD1,CSARPGTDHTEAFF,TGCAGTGCTAGACCGGGGACAGACCACACTGAAGCTTTCTTT
many,TRBJ1-2,TRBV12-3/TRBV12-4,.,CASSSEIWGLSGDYGYTF,TGTGCCAGCAGTTCTGAAATTTGGGGTCTGTCAGGGGACTATGGCTACACCTTC
many,TRBJ1-2,TRBV19,.,CASSHTGSDYGYTF,TGTGCCAGTAGTCACACAGGGAGTGACTATGGCTACACCTTC
many,TRBJ2-7,TRBV5-1,TRBD2,CASSLEGLAGGHEQYF,TGCGCCAGCAGCTTGGAAGGGCTAGCGGGGGGACACGAGCAGTACTTC
.,TRBJ1-1,TRBV6-2/TRBV6-3,TRBD1,CASSYPSPGQGIGTEAFF,TGTGCCAGCAGTTACCCGTCACCGGGACAGGGGATCGGAACTGAAGCTTTCTTT
few,TRBJ2-5,TRBV30,.,CAWSHGRTLETQYF,TGTGCCTGGAGTCACGGACGGACTCTAGAGACCCAGTACTTC
.,TRBJ2-5,TRBV29-1,.,CSVEEGRETQYF,TGCAGCGTTGAAGAAGGGAGGGAGACCCAGTACTTC
many,TRBJ1-1,TRBV30,.,CAWRVRGTEAFF,TGTGCCTGGAGGGTCAGGGGCACTGAAGCTTTCTTT
few,TRBJ1-1,TRBV28,TRBD1,CASSFFTGENTEAFF,TGTGCCAGCAGTTTCTTTACAGGGGAGAACACTGAAGCTTTCTTT
many,TRBJ2-2,TRBV6-1,.,CASSTPGANTGELFF,TGTGCCAGCAGTACCCCGGGAGCGAACACCGGGGAGCTGTTTTTT
many,TRBJ2-5,TRBV12-3/TRBV12-4,TRBD1,CASSRPTGGSLETQYF,TGTGCCAGCAGTAGACCGACAGGGGGCTCCCTAGAGACCCAGTACTTC
.,TRBJ2-7,TRBV5-1,.,CASSTNRDYEQYF,TGCGCCAGCAGCACAAACAGGGACTACGAGCAGTACTTC
many,TRBJ2-6,TRBV6-1,.,CASRPPQGTGANVLTF,TGTGCCAGCAGACCCCCTCAGGGGACCGGGGCCAACGTCCTGACTTTC
many,TRBJ2-5,TRBV12-3/TRBV12-4,TRBD1,CASRRQGIVETQYF,TGTGCCAGCAGAAGACAGGGAATAGTTGAGACCCAGTACTTC
.,TRBJ1-1,TRBV30,.,CAWSVGGENTEAFF,TGTGCCTGGAGTGTGGGAGGGGAGAACACTGAAGCTTTCTTT
many,TRBJ2-5,TRBV28,.,CASTHLGQETQYF,TGTGCCAGCACACATCTAGGGCAAGAGACCCAGTACTTC
many,TRBJ1-2,TRBV7-3,.,CASSQSYISARTERYGYTF,TGTGCCAGCAGCCAGTCGTATATAAGCGCCCGGACGGAGCGATATGGCTACACCTTC
many,TRBJ1-5,TRBV12-3/TRBV12-4,.,CASSFRANQPQHF,TGTGCCAGCAGTTTCAGGGCCAATCAGCCCCAGCATTTT
many,TRBJ2-7,TRBV28,.,CASAAGLMSYEQYF,TGTGCCAGCGCCGCGGGCCTTATGTCCTACGAGCAGTACTTC
few,TRBJ2-2,TRBV11-2,.,CASSFGLRSNTGELFF,TGTGCCAGCAGCTTCGGTCTCAGATCGAACACCGGGGAGCTGTTTTTT
many,TRBJ2-5,TRBV7-8,TRBD1,CASSVDRGGETQYF,TGTGCCAGCAGCGTCGACAGGGGAGGAGAGACCCAGTACTTC
.,TRBJ2-2,TRBV2,.,CASRGVEGVGMTGELFF,TGTGCCAGCCGAGGTGTGGAGGGAGTCGGTATGACCGGGGAGCTGTTTTTT
few,TRBJ2-7,TRBV5-1,.,CASKEHYEQYF,TGCGCCAGCAAGGAGCACTACGAGCAGTACTTC
.,TRBJ2-7,TRBV28,TRBD1,CASSTGQGWAEQYF,TGTGCCAGCAGCACGGGACAGGGGTGGGCCGAGCAGTACTTC